The rows below give T cell receptor beta chains drawn from one sample of a study of blood T cell repertoires in COVID-19. Generated by immunoSEQ multiplex PCR, the TCRdb table keeps only in-frame clones and is missing some. The table lists about 460,000 clones, 70% to 90% of them singletons, with under 9.5% in the top ten. The source material was PBMCs or T cells enriched from blood (not recorded which). The receptors were sampled from an older woman who had recovered from COVID-19. CDR3s include the opening cysteine and the closing phenylalanine or tryptophan. The order of the fields is CDR3 DNA, CDR3 protein, D gene, J gene, CDR3 length, V gene, clone size. D genes are given only for firm matches. Where a row states a size, it is once, few, many or the class of an expanded clone; other rows omit it.

TGTGCCAGCAGTTTAGAACCTGGGGGGTATTCACCCCTCCACTTT	CASSLEPGGYSPLHF	NA	TRBJ1-6	15	TRBV28	NA
TGTGCCAGCAGCCGGGACAACACAGATACGCAGTATTTT	CASSRDNTDTQYF	NA	TRBJ2-3	13	TRBV6-5	NA
TGCAGCGGGGCCGGTGCAGCGGGGCGCACAGATACGCAGTATTTT	CSGAGAAGRTDTQYF	TRBD2	TRBJ2-3	15	TRBV29-1	NA
TGCAGCGTTGCCGGGACAGGGAAAGGAATAGGCGAGCAGTACTTC	CSVAGTGKGIGEQYF	TRBD1	TRBJ2-7	15	TRBV29-1	NA
TGTGCCAGTAGGGCAGGGCGGGAAAAACTGTTTTTT	CASRAGREKLFF	NA	TRBJ1-4	12	TRBV19	NA
TGTGCCAGCAGCTTCACAGGGGGAGGATACGAGCAGTACTTC	CASSFTGGGYEQYF	TRBD1	TRBJ2-7	14	TRBV11-2	NA
TGTGCCACCAGCAGAGAAGGGAGCCCTCTCGAGCAGTACTTC	CATSREGSPLEQYF	NA	TRBJ2-7	14	TRBV15	NA
TGCGCCAGCAGCTTGGAGGGAGGGGGCAATCAGCCCCAGCATTTT	CASSLEGGGNQPQHF	NA	TRBJ1-5	15	TRBV5-1	few
TGTGCCAGCAGTGCCGGGACAGGGCGGAGCTCTGGAAACACCATATATTTT	CASSAGTGRSSGNTIYF	TRBD1	TRBJ1-3	17	TRBV2	once
TGTGCCAGCAGCCTAACAGGGGAATATGGCTACACCTTC	CASSLTGEYGYTF	TRBD1	TRBJ1-2	13	TRBV6-5	NA
TGTGCCAGCAGCGGGGGGACGTTGTCGATGGGGACCCAGTACTTC	CASSGGTLSMGTQYF	NA	TRBJ2-5	15	TRBV7-8	NA
TGTGCCAGCAGCTTACGGACAGATACGCAGTATTTT	CASSLRTDTQYF	NA	TRBJ2-3	12	TRBV7-8	NA
TGTGCCAGCAGTTTAGGACAGAATCAGCCCCAGCATTTT	CASSLGQNQPQHF	NA	TRBJ1-5	13	TRBV12-3/TRBV12-4	NA
TGCGCCAGCAGCCAAGGACAGGGGACCTACAATGAGCAGTTCTTC	CASSQGQGTYNEQFF	TRBD1	TRBJ2-1	15	TRBV5-1	NA
TGTGCCAGCAGCGACCAGGGGGCTACCACAGATACGCAGTATTTT	CASSDQGATTDTQYF	TRBD1	TRBJ2-3	15	TRBV9	NA
TGTGCCAGCAGTTCTCGACTGGGAGATACGCAGTATTTT	CASSSRLGDTQYF	NA	TRBJ2-3	13	TRBV7-9	NA
TGTGCCTGGAGTGTACAGCGGGCAGATACGCAGTATTTT	CAWSVQRADTQYF	NA	TRBJ2-3	13	TRBV30	NA
TGTGCCAGTAGTGGGGGGACGGTGAACACCGGGGAGCTGTTTTTT	CASSGGTVNTGELFF	NA	TRBJ2-2	15	TRBV19	once
TGTGCCAGCACACAGGGGGTTCAGCCCCAGCATTTT	CASTQGVQPQHF	TRBD1	TRBJ1-5	12	TRBV28	NA
TGTGCCAGCAGCGCGCTCCGTGGAGACGATGGGTTCTTT	CASSALRGDDGFF	NA	TRBJ1-1	13	TRBV9	NA
TGTGCCAGCAGCCAAGTAGGAGGTCGGTTTGATGAGCAGTTCTTC	CASSQVGGRFDEQFF	NA	TRBJ2-1	15	TRBV3-1/TRBV3-2	NA
TGTGCCAGCAGGAGGACAGGGCTCGCGAACACCGGGGAGCTGTTTTTT	CASRRTGLANTGELFF	TRBD1	TRBJ2-2	16	TRBV2	NA
TGCGCCAGCAGCTCTCGGGGGGGAGAAACCGGGGAGCTGTTTTTT	CASSSRGGETGELFF	TRBD2	TRBJ2-2	15	TRBV5-1	NA
TGTGCCAGCAGCTTAGCGCAGGTTGGTTACACTGAAGCTTTCTTT	CASSLAQVGYTEAFF	NA	TRBJ1-1	15	TRBV7-9	few